These 20 T cell receptor beta chains originate from one sample sequenced in a study of OX40 agonist ivuxolimab in advanced cancers. The assay was immunoSEQ multiplex PCR, and TCRdb's table has in-frame clones only and misses some. The sample holds 80,000 to 85,000 clones; around four fifths are singletons and the top ten take approximately 7%. The specimen was CD4+ or CD8+ T cells sorted from blood, collected in a trial of the OX40 agonist ivuxolimab. Every receptor here comes from an adult with an advanced solid tumor such as melanoma, head and neck, liver or kidney cancer.

V usage is TRBV28 and J usage is TRBJ1-1; D is unclear. The CDR3 runs to 11 residues. Trimming took 2 bases from V and 9 from J, leaving 7 bases between them. Germline CDR1 MDHEN, CDR2 SYDVKM. This chain's CDR3 is CASSLVSKAFF. The CDR3, as DNA: TGTGCCAGCAGTTTAGTCAGTAAAGCTTTCTTT. Drawing the rest from reference TRBV28 and TRBJ1-1, the complete variable domain is DVKVTQSSRYLVKRTGEKVFLECVQDMDHENMFWYRQDPGLGLRLIYFSYDVKMKEKGDIPEGYSVSREKKERFSLILESASTNQTSMYLCASSLVSKAFFGQGTRLTVV.

The CDR3 region has the DNA TGCGCCAGCAGCCACCTCCTAACAGGGCCTGTTAATGAAAAACTGTTTTTT. It specifies CASSHLLTGPVNEKLFF. The chain couples TRBV4-3 to TRBJ1-4; possible D gene TRBD1, 6 bases. Trimming left V 3 bases short and J 4 bases short, with 18 bases between. Per the germline V gene, CDR1 is LGHNA and CDR2 is YSLEER. This CDR3 contains 17 residues.

The chain uses TRBV7-6 and TRBJ2-7, with D perhaps matching TRBD2 (6 bases). The CDR3 consists of 14 residues. Germline CDR1 is SGHVS and CDR2 is FNYEAQ. V dropped 1 base and J dropped 3 bases, with 10 bases sitting between them. The CDR3 reads CASSLVAGHYEQYF. CDR3 DNA sequence: TGTGCCAGCAGCTTAGTTGCGGGGCACTACGAGCAGTACTTC.

This chain uses TRBV10-3 with TRBJ1-6; possible D gene TRBD1, 5 bases. Germline-derived CDR1 and CDR2 are ENHRY and SYGVKD. V lost 3 bases, J lost 5 bases, and 8 bases lay in between. The CDR3 loop spans 14 amino acids. The CDR3 coding sequence is TGTGCCATCAGTGAAGAGACAGATAATTCACCCCTCCACTTT. Translating gives CAISEETDNSPLHF.

CDR3 sequence: CASSPTTAGTEAFF. In DNA form, the CDR3 reads TGTGCCAGCTCGCCTACGACGGCGGGCACTGAAGCTTTCTTT. The chain employs TRBV18 and TRBJ1-1; D gene unclear. Trimming shortened V by 6 bases and J by 4 bases, and 15 bases separated the two germline ends. Looked up from germline, CDR1 is KGHSH and CDR2 is LQKENI. The CDR3 sequence is 14 residues long. The full variable domain, completed using reference TRBV18 and TRBJ1-1, is NAGVMQNPRHLVRRRGQEARLRCSPMKGHSHVYWYRQLPEEGLKFMVYLQKENIIDESGMPKERFSAEFPKEGPSILRIQQVVRGDSAAYFCASSPTTAGTEAFFGQGTRLTVV.

V is TRBV28 and J is TRBJ2-1, with 8 bases identical to TRBD2. This CDR3 region has 15 residues. V trimming: 5 bases; J trimming: 7 bases; junction bases outside the gene matches: 10. Germline V gives CDR1 MDHEN, CDR2 SYDVKM. Written as DNA, the CDR3 is TGTGCCAGCAGTCGCGGGGGGCCGGTCACAAATGAGCAGTTCTTC. Protein: CASSRGGPVTNEQFF.

V and J are TRBV7-2 and TRBJ2-7; the D gene is possibly TRBD1 (6 bases). Germline CDR1 is SGHTA and CDR2 is FQGNSA. Trimming removed 5 bases from V and 3 bases from J, with 14 bases in between. The CDR3 runs 14 residues. The DNA for the CDR3 is TGTGCCAGCAGCCCCGTAATAGGGGGCTACGAGCAGTACTTC. Protein sequence: CASSPVIGGYEQYF.

The rearrangement uses TRBV6-5 and TRBJ2-2; D unclear. This CDR3 comprises 13 residues. Germline V gene sequence: CDR1 MNHEY, CDR2 SVGAGI. V was cut by 0 bases and J by 3 bases, with 2 bases left in between. DNA of the CDR3: TGTGCCAGCAGTTACTCTCACACCGGGGAGCTGTTTTTT. It translates to CASSYSHTGELFF.

The chain uses TRBV2 and TRBJ2-3; perhaps TRBD2 as D (6 bases). The CDR3 sequence is 14 residues long. V dropped 7 bases and J dropped 1 base, with 12 bases sitting between them. Germline lookup yields CDR1 SNHLY and CDR2 FYNNEI. Here the CDR3 DNA reads TGTGCCAGCACAGATAGCGGCGGCACAGATACGCAGTATTTT. It codes for CASTDSGGTDTQYF.

This sequence joins TRBV6-1 and TRBJ2-7; D is undetermined. Germline CDR1 is MNHNS and CDR2 is SASEGT. The CDR3 contains 13 residues. Trimming removed 3 bases from V and 2 bases from J, with 8 bases in between. The CDR3 DNA reads TGTGCCAGCAGTGACAATCCGACCTACGAGCAGTACGTC. Residues: CASSDNPTYEQYV.

The rearrangement uses TRBV27 and TRBJ1-1, with D possibly matching TRBD1 (6 bases). Germline V gene data show CDR1 as MNHEY and CDR2 as SMNVEV (reference sequence). V was clipped by 1 base and J by 5 bases, with 17 bases between them. The CDR3 loop spans 16 amino acids. This CDR3 is CASSLFHGGGRTEAFF. The CDR3 nucleotides are TGTGCCAGCAGTTTATTCCATGGAGGGGGGAGAACTGAAGCTTTCTTT.

The chain has TRBV29-1 and TRBJ2-1; D is possibly TRBD2 (6 bases). Germline lookup yields CDR1 SQVTM and CDR2 ANQGSEA. The V gene lost 6 bases and the J gene lost 10 bases, with 16 bases spanning the gap. CDR3 length: 12 amino acids. The CDR3 bases are TGCAGCGTGCTTAGCGGCCCGGGGGAGCAGTTCTTC. It yields the protein CSVLSGPGEQFF.

The V gene is TRBV7-3, the J gene TRBJ2-6, with TRBD1 matching 11 bases. Germline V gene lookup returns CDR1 SGHTA and CDR2 FQGTGA. This CDR3 spans 17 amino acids. The J segment lost 2 bases and the V segment lost 0 bases, leaving 0 bases of the junction unmatched. The CDR3 nucleotides read TGTGCCAGCAGCTTAACGGACAGGGGGCCTGGGGCCAACGTCCTGACTTTC. Protein sequence: CASSLTDRGPGANVLTF.

The V call is TRBV2, the J call TRBJ2-7, with D tentatively TRBD2 (7 bases). Germline V gene lookup returns CDR1 SNHLY and CDR2 FYNNEI. The CDR3 sequence is 19 residues long. V was pared by 3 bases and J by 0 bases, with 24 bases between. Written as DNA, the CDR3 is TGTGCCAGCAGTGACCCCCCCTCCCGGCGGGGGCCGAGCTCCTACGAGCAGTACGTC. Its translation: CASSDPPSRRGPSSYEQYV.

The chain employs TRBV6-5 and TRBJ2-7; D may match TRBD1 or TRBD2 (5 bases each). CDR3 size: 14 residues. Germline values: CDR1 MNHEY, CDR2 SVGAGI. Trimming removed 2 bases at V and 0 bases at J, with 8 bases between. The DNA for the CDR3 is TGTGCCAGCAGTTACACGGGGCCCTCCTACGAGCAGTACGTC. It encodes CASSYTGPSYEQYV.

The chain recombines TRBV11-2 with TRBJ2-7; perhaps TRBD1 as D (5 bases). The V gene lost 3 bases and the J gene lost 0 bases, with 12 bases spanning the gap. Germline CDR1 SGHAT, CDR2 FQNNGV. The length of the CDR3 is 15 residues. Here the CDR3 DNA reads TGTGCCAGCAGCTTTAGACAGTTGAGCTCCTACGAGCAGTACGTC. This gives the protein CASSFRQLSSYEQYV.

The chain is built from TRBV28 and TRBJ1-6, with 8 bases matching TRBD1. V shed 5 bases and J 10 bases; nucleotides not matched to a gene: 10. This CDR3 spans 15 amino acids. From germline, CDR1 is MDHEN and CDR2 SYDVKM. CDR3 DNA: TGTGCCAGCAGTGCCGCGGACAGGGTAGGATCACCCCTCCACTTT. This translates into CASSAADRVGSPLHF.

V usage is TRBV5-1 and J usage is TRBJ2-2; D call uncertain. Germline V CDR1 and CDR2: SGHRS, YFSETQ. The CDR3 totals 14 residues. V lost 4 bases to trimming and J lost 6 bases, with 13 bases between them. Here the CDR3 reads CASSLGVQPGELFF. The CDR3 DNA is TGCGCCAGCAGCCTGGGCGTACAGCCCGGGGAGCTGTTTTTT.

The rearrangement links TRBV10-3 to TRBJ2-1, with TRBD1 identical over 7 bases. CDR1 and CDR2 (germline): ENHRY, SYGVKD. The CDR3 totals 14 residues. Trimming at V came to 5 bases and at J to 3 bases, leaving 4 bases not matched to a gene. Written as DNA, the CDR3 is TGTGCCATCAGTCTTGGACAGGACTACAATGAGCAGTTCTTC. Residues: CAISLGQDYNEQFF.

The chain has TRBV27 and TRBJ1-4, with D possibly matching TRBD1 (5 bases). This CDR3 contains 12 residues. Per germline, CDR1 MNHEY and CDR2 SMNVEV (reference sequence). With 5 bases removed from V and 8 bases from J, the gap between germline ends came to 9 bases. CDR3 DNA: TGTGCCAGCAGTCCGAGGGGCGAAAAACTGTTTTTT. Residues: CASSPRGEKLFF.